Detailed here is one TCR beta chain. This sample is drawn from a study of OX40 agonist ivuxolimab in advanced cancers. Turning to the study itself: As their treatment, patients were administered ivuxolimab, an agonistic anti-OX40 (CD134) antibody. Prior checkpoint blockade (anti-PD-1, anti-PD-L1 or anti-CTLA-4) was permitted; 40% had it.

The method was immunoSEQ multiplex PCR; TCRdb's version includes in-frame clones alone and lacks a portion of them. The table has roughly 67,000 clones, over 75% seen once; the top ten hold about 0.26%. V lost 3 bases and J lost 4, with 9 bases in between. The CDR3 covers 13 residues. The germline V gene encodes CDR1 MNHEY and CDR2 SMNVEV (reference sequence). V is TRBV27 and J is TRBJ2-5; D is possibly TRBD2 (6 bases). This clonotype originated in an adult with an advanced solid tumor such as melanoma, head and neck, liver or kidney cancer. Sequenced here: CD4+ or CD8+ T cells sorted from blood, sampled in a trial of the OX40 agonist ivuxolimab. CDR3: CASSLRRGETQYF. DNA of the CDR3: TGTGCCAGCAGTTTGAGGAGGGGAGAGACCCAGTACTTC.